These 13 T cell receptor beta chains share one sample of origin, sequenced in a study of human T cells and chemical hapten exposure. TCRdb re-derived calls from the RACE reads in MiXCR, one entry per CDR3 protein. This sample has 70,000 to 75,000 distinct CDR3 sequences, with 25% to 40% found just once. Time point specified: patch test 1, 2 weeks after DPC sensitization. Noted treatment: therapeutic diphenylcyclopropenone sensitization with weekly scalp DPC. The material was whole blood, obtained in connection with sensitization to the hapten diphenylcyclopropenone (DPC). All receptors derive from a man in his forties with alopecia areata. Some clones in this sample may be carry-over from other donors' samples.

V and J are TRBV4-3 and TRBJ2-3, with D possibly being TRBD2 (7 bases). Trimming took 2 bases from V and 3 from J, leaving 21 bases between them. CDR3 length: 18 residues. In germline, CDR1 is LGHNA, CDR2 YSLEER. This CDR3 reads CASSQFLAQGRETDTQYF. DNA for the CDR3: TGCGCCAGCAGCCAATTCCTCGCGCAGGGGAGGGAGACAGATACGCAGTATTTT.

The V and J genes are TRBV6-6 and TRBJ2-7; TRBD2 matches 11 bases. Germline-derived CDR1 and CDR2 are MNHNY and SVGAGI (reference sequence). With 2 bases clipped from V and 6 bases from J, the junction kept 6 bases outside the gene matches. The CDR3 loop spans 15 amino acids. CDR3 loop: CASSYTSGSQSEQYF. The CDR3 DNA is TGTGCCAGCAGTTACACTAGCGGGAGTCAATCCGAGCAGTACTTC.

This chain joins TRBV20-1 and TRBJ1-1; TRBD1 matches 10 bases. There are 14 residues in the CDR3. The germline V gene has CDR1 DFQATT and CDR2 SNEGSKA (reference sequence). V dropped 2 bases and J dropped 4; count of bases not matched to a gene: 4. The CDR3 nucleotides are TGCAGTGCTAGACCGACAGGGGGCCCCACTGAAGCTTTCTTT. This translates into CSARPTGGPTEAFF.

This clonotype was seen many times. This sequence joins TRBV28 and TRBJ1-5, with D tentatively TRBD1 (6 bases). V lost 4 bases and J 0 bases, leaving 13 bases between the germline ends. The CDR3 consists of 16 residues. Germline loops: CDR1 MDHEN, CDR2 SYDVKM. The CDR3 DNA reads TGTGCCAGCAGTTCGACAGGACTCTATAGCAATCAGCCCCAGCATTTT. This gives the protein CASSSTGLYSNQPQHF.

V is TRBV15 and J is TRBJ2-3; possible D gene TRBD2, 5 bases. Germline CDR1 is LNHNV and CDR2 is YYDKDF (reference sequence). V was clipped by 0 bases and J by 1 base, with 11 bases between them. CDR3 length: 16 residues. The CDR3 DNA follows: TGTGCCACCAGCAGAGATCGAGCGGTAGGCACAGATACGCAGTATTTT. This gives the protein CATSRDRAVGTDTQYF.

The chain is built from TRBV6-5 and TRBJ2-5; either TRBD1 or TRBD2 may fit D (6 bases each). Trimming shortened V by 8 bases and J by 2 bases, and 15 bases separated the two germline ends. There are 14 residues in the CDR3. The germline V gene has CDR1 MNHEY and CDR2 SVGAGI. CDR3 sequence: CASGTSTGQETQYF. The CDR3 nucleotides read TGTGCCAGCGGGACTTCGACAGGTCAAGAGACCCAGTACTTC.

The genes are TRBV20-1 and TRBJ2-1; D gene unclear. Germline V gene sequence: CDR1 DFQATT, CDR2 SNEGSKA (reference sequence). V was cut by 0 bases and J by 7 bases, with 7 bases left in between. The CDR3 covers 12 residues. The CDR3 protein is CSARDLGNEQFF. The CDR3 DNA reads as TGCAGTGCTAGAGATCTGGGAAATGAGCAGTTCTTC.

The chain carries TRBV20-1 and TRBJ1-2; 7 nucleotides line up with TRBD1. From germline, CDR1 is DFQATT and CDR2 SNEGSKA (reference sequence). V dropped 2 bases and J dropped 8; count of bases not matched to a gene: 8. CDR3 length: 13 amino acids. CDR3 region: CSARHDRARGYTF. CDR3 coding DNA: TGCAGTGCTAGACACGACAGGGCTAGAGGCTACACCTTC.

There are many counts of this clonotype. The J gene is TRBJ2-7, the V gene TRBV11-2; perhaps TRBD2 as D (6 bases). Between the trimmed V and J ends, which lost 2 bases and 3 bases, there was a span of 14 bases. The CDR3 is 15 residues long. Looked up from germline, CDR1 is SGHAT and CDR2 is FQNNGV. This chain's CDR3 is CASSLPTGTGYEQYF. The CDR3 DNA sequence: TGTGCCAGCAGCTTACCCACCGGGACTGGCTACGAGCAGTACTTC.

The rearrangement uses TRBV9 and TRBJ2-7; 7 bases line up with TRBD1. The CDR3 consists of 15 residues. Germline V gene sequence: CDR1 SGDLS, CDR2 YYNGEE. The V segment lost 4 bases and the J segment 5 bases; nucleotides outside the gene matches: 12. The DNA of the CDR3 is TGTGCCAGCAGCCCGCAGACAGGGCTTGGTGACGAGCAGTACTTC. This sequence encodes CASSPQTGLGDEQYF.

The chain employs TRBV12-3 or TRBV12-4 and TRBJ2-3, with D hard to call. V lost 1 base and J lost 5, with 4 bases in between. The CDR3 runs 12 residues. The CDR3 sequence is CASSLVVDTQYF. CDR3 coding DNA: TGTGCCAGCAGTTTAGTGGTAGATACGCAGTATTTT.

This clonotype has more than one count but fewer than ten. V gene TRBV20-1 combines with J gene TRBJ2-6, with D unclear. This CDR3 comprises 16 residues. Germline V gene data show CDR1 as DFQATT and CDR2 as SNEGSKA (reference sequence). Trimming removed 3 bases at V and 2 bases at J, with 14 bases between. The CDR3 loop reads CSARNLDLAGANVLTF. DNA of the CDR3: TGCAGTGCTAGGAATTTGGATTTGGCTGGGGCCAACGTCCTGACTTTC.

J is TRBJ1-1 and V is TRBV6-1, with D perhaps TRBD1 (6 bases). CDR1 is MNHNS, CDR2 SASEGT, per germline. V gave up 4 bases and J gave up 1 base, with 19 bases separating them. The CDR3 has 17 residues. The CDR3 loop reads CASSVDITGTWNTEAFF. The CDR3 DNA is TGTGCCAGCAGTGTAGACATTACAGGGACCTGGAACACTGAAGCTTTCTTT.